These 32 T cell receptor beta chains came from one sample sequenced in a study of cytomegalovirus exposure and HLA in healthy donors. 60 Vbeta and 13 Jbeta primers were used in PCR. Data came from immunoSEQ multiplex PCR; TCRdb stores just in-frame clones and leaves some out. The table shows about 190,000 clones, with 85% occurring only once. Input material: PBMCs. Receptors were obtained from a boy aged 2 to 10 in good health and CMV-seronegative.

This clone was detected only once. The V and J genes are TRBV7-9 and TRBJ2-3; possibly TRBD1 for D (6 bases). In germline, CDR1 is SEHNR, CDR2 FQNEAQ (reference sequence). The CDR3 sequence is 17 residues long. Deletions cut 4 bases from V and 0 bases from J, with 17 bases between. The CDR3 here is CASSSVRRQESTDTQYF. The CDR3 DNA reads TGTGCCAGCAGCTCCGTCCGTCGACAGGAAAGCACAGATACGCAGTATTTT. The full variable domain, rest sourced from reference TRBV7-9 and TRBJ2-3, is DTGVSQNPRHKITKRGQNVTFRCDPISEHNRLYWYRQTLGQGPEFLTYFQNEAQLEKSRLLSDRFSAERPKGSFSTLEIQRTEQGDSAMYLCASSSVRRQESTDTQYFGPGTRLTVL.

This clone has a single count. The chain uses TRBV6-1 and TRBJ2-3, with 7 nucleotides matching TRBD1. CDR1 is MNHNS, CDR2 SASEGT, per germline. Trimming removed 3 bases from V and 6 bases from J; junction bases left unmatched: 6. This CDR3 is 14 amino acids long. The DNA of the CDR3 is TGTGCCAGCAGTGAGTCGGGACAGCCGGATACGCAGTATTTT. Its translation: CASSESGQPDTQYF.

V and J are TRBV6-5 and TRBJ2-5; tentatively, D is TRBD1 (5 bases). The CDR3 length is 14 residues. V lost 5 bases and J 3 bases, leaving 13 bases between the germline ends. Germline V gene data show CDR1 as MNHEY and CDR2 as SVGAGI. CDR3 bases: TGTGCCAGCAGTCTTACCGACAGTAAAGAGACCCAGTACTTC. Residues: CASSLTDSKETQYF.

The chain has TRBV2 and TRBJ1-5; no clear D gene. The germline CDR1 and CDR2 sequences are SNHLY and FYNNEI. This CDR3 is built from 14 residues. Trimming pared 6 bases from V and 0 bases from J, leaving 9 bases between. This CDR3 reads CASSLFYSNQPQHF. The CDR3 DNA is TGTGCCAGCAGCCTGTTCTATAGCAATCAGCCCCAGCATTTT.

The chain combines TRBV7-9 with TRBJ2-2; TRBD2 agrees at 7 bases. Germline-derived CDR1 and CDR2 are SEHNR and FQNEAQ (reference sequence). The CDR3 extends over 17 amino acids. Trimming removed 1 base from V and 5 bases from J; junction bases left unmatched: 10. This CDR3 is CASSLERLADVTGELFF. Written as DNA, the CDR3 is TGTGCCAGCAGCTTAGAGAGGCTAGCGGACGTGACCGGGGAGCTGTTTTTT.

The rearrangement links TRBV18 to TRBJ2-3; TRBD2 matches at 9 bases. The CDR3 contains 20 residues. Germline V gene sequence: CDR1 KGHSH, CDR2 LQKENI. J gave up 0 bases and V 2 bases, and 15 bases lay outside the gene matches. CDR3 protein: CASSPNYLAGSCTSTDTQYF. CDR3 bases: TGTGCCAGCTCACCAAATTACCTAGCGGGAAGTTGTACTAGCACAGATACGCAGTATTTT.

The chain combines TRBV15 with TRBJ2-4, with a tentative D call TRBD1 (5 bases). Germline V gives CDR1 LNHNV, CDR2 YYDKDF (reference sequence). This CDR3 contains 15 residues. Between the trimmed V and J ends, which lost 0 bases and 6 bases, there was a span of 12 bases. CDR3 protein: CATSREVGQGNIQYF. The CDR3 region has the DNA TGTGCCACCAGCAGAGAGGTGGGGCAGGGAAACATTCAGTACTTC.

The V gene is TRBV9, the J gene TRBJ2-7; 9 positions match TRBD2. With 0 bases clipped from V and 4 bases from J, the junction kept 2 bases outside the gene matches. The CDR3 length is 14 residues. CDR1 and CDR2 (germline): SGDLS, YYNGEE. The CDR3 nucleotides read TGTGCCAGCAGCGTAGATAGCGGGAGATACGAGCAGTACTTC. This sequence encodes CASSVDSGRYEQYF.

V gene TRBV5-4 combines with J gene TRBJ1-1, with D hard to call. The CDR3 extends over 11 amino acids. Trimming took 4 bases from V and 3 from J, leaving 4 bases between them. Per the germline V gene, CDR1 is SGHNT and CDR2 is YYREEE (reference sequence). The CDR3: CASSLDTEAFF. For the CDR3, the DNA is TGTGCCAGCAGCCTCGACACTGAAGCTTTCTTT.

This rearrangement joins TRBV19 to TRBJ1-1; 8 bases line up with TRBD1. The trim removed 3 bases at V and 5 bases at J, leaving 8 bases unmatched. This CDR3 spans 15 amino acids. Germline V gives CDR1 LNHDA, CDR2 SQIVND (reference sequence). The CDR3 DNA reads TGTGCCAGTAGTATCAGGGGGCGAGGAGGTACTGAAGCTTTCTTT. Amino acid sequence: CASSIRGRGGTEAFF.

This clone appeared a few times. The gene calls are TRBV2 and TRBJ2-2; D uncertain. CDR3 length equals 14 residues. Per the germline V gene, CDR1 is SNHLY and CDR2 is FYNNEI. V lost 6 bases and J 6 bases, leaving 14 bases between the germline ends. CDR3 nucleotides: TGTGCCAGCAGCGCCCCCCCAGGCGCCGGGGAGCTGTTTTTT. Translation: CASSAPPGAGELFF.

The rearrangement links TRBV5-1 to TRBJ2-4; the D gene is possibly TRBD1 (6 bases). Looked up from germline, CDR1 is SGHRS and CDR2 is YFSETQ. This CDR3 is 14 amino acids long. Deletions cut 0 bases from V and 9 bases from J, with 13 bases between. The CDR3 nucleotides read TGCGCCAGCAGCTTGGGTACAGGGTTAGGCATTCAGTACTTC. Translation: CASSLGTGLGIQYF.

This rearrangement joins TRBV9 to TRBJ1-2, with a weak D call TRBD1 (5 bases). V was pared by 4 bases and J by 5 bases, with 15 bases between. Germline V gives CDR1 SGDLS, CDR2 YYNGEE. This CDR3 region has 14 residues. This CDR3 is CASSPSTDLYGYTF. The CDR3 DNA sequence: TGTGCCAGCAGCCCGTCGACAGATTTATATGGCTACACCTTC.

V and J are TRBV7-9 and TRBJ2-4; 15 nucleotides match TRBD2. The CDR3 spans 19 residues. From germline, CDR1 is SEHNR and CDR2 FQNEAQ (reference sequence). V lost 1 base to trimming and J lost 0 bases; unmatched junction nucleotides: 4. CDR3 loop: CASSLEGLAGGPAKNIQYF. DNA for the CDR3: TGTGCCAGCAGCTTAGAAGGACTAGCGGGAGGGCCAGCCAAAAACATTCAGTACTTC.

V usage is TRBV5-1 and J usage is TRBJ2-2; tentatively, D is TRBD2 (6 bases). The CDR3 covers 15 residues. Trimming shortened V by 2 bases and J by 0 bases, and 8 bases separated the two germline ends. The germline V gene encodes CDR1 SGHRS and CDR2 YFSETQ. The CDR3 sequence is CASSFWRANTGELFF. The CDR3 DNA sequence: TGCGCCAGCAGCTTTTGGAGGGCGAACACCGGGGAGCTGTTTTTT.

DNA for the CDR3: TGTGCCAGCAGTTTATTAGGGGTTGAGCAGTTCTTC. Translated: CASSLLGVEQFF. V and J are TRBV27 and TRBJ2-1, with D perhaps TRBD1 (5 bases). The CDR3 is 12 residues long. V was clipped by 1 base and J by 9 bases, with 7 bases between them. Germline V gene sequence: CDR1 MNHEY, CDR2 SMNVEV (reference sequence).

The V and J genes are TRBV5-4 and TRBJ1-2; the match to TRBD1 covers 9 bases. Trimming cost V 6 bases and J 6 bases; bases outside gene matches: 3. This CDR3 has 12 residues. Per germline, CDR1 SGHNT and CDR2 YYREEE (reference sequence). The CDR3 reads CASTRTGDGYTF. In DNA form, the CDR3 reads TGTGCCAGCACCCGGACAGGGGATGGCTACACCTTC.

The genes are TRBV5-1 and TRBJ1-6; 9 bases agree with TRBD1. The CDR3 runs 16 residues. V gave up 0 bases and J gave up 9 bases; unmatched junction bases: 7. Germline V gives CDR1 SGHRS, CDR2 YFSETQ. The CDR3 loop reads CASSLEQGARSSPLHF. As DNA, the CDR3 is TGCGCCAGCAGCTTGGAACAGGGGGCGCGGAGTTCACCCCTCCACTTT.

This rearrangement joins TRBV27 to TRBJ2-7; 9 nucleotides align to TRBD1. There are 17 residues in the CDR3. Germline assignment: CDR1 MNHEY and CDR2 SMNVEV (reference sequence). V lost 5 bases to trimming and J lost 4 bases; unmatched junction nucleotides: 15. The CDR3 spells CASSTQLRGTGKYEQYF. The CDR3 DNA sequence: TGTGCCAGCAGTACCCAGCTACGGGGGACAGGGAAATACGAGCAGTACTTC.

The rearrangement joins TRBV5-1 to TRBJ2-5; D is perhaps TRBD1 (6 bases). The CDR3 is 13 residues long. The V end was cut by 4 bases, the J end by 5 bases, with 12 bases between. From germline, CDR1 is SGHRS and CDR2 YFSETQ. In DNA, the CDR3 is TGCGCCAGCAGCGGGGGTGGGGGCGAGACCCAGTACTTC. The encoded protein is CASSGGGGETQYF.

The chain employs TRBV28 and TRBJ2-1, with TRBD2 matching over 8 bases. CDR1 and CDR2 from the germline V gene are MDHEN and SYDVKM. V lost 6 bases and J lost 0; bases outside the gene matches: 13. This CDR3 is 18 amino acids long. DNA for the CDR3: TGTGCCAGCAGCCCCGTACTAGCGGAGATCCACTCCTACAATGAGCAGTTCTTC. Amino acids: CASSPVLAEIHSYNEQFF.

Here the CDR3 reads CASRGAGARTEAFF. DNA of the CDR3: TGTGCCAGTCGGGGGGCAGGGGCGAGGACTGAAGCTTTCTTT. This sequence joins TRBV6-6 and TRBJ1-1, with D perhaps TRBD1 (6 bases). Looked up from germline, CDR1 is MNHNY and CDR2 is SVGAGI (reference sequence). The ends were cut back, 9 bases at V and 5 bases at J, with 19 bases in the middle. This CDR3 is built from 14 residues.

This clone was detected a few times. The V call is TRBV21-1, the J call TRBJ2-3; the table's D call TRBD2 went unverified against the DNA. TRBV21-1 is assigned pseudogene status. The CDR3 totals 15 residues. The CDR3 DNA is TGTGCCAGCAGCGCCCGGGACTCTAGCACAGATACGCAGTATTTT. It yields the protein CASSARDSSTDTQYF.

This clone has a single count. The chain recombines TRBV7-9 with TRBJ1-1; D might be TRBD1 (6 bases). Trimming removed 5 bases from V and 2 bases from J, with 18 bases in between. Germline CDR1 is SEHNR and CDR2 is FQNEAQ (reference sequence). This CDR3 is built from 16 residues. The DNA of the CDR3 is TGTGCCAGCAGCCATCTCGTGTGGGGGGGCAACACTGAAGCTTTCTTT. Protein product: CASSHLVWGGNTEAFF.

The chain has TRBV28 and TRBJ2-3; no definite D call. Trimming stripped 5 bases from V and 11 bases from J, with 20 bases between. The CDR3 has 14 amino acids. Germline V CDR1 and CDR2: MDHEN, SYDVKM. CDR3 protein: CASSPRNPPNLQYF. The CDR3 coding sequence is TGTGCCAGCAGTCCACGTAACCCGCCTAACCTGCAGTATTTT.

This clone showed up just a few times. The genes are TRBV28 and TRBJ2-6, with D possibly TRBD1 on 6 matching bases. Trimming removed 6 bases from V and 0 bases from J, with 9 bases in between. CDR1 MDHEN and CDR2 SYDVKM come from the germline V gene. The CDR3 is 15 amino acids. This CDR3 reads CASRGQSSGANVLTF. Here the CDR3 DNA reads TGTGCCAGCAGGGGACAAAGCTCTGGGGCCAACGTCCTGACTTTC.

This chain links TRBV5-4 with TRBJ2-1; TRBD2 aligns across 8 bases. The V gene end was trimmed by 0 bases and the J gene end by 5 bases; junction bases not matched to a gene: 1. The length of the CDR3 is 14 residues. The germline V gene has CDR1 SGHNT and CDR2 YYREEE (reference sequence). CDR3 sequence (DNA): TGTGCCAGCAGCTTGGCGGGGGGGAACAATGAGCAGTTCTTC. This codes for CASSLAGGNNEQFF.

The chain uses TRBV5-4 and TRBJ1-2; D not resolved. Trimming stripped 0 bases from V and 8 bases from J, with 11 bases between. This CDR3 spans 13 amino acids. Germline assignment: CDR1 SGHNT and CDR2 YYREEE (reference sequence). CDR3 protein: CASSLEVGGGYTF. CDR3 DNA: TGTGCCAGCAGCTTGGAGGTAGGAGGAGGCTACACCTTC.

Details on this clone: This specimen includes other DNA sequences encoding the same CDR3. The genes are TRBV27 and TRBJ1-1; D might be TRBD1 (6 bases). This CDR3 is built from 13 residues. Germline V CDR1 and CDR2: MNHEY, SMNVEV (reference sequence). Trimming removed 3 bases at V and 1 base at J, with 6 bases between. The CDR3 sequence: CASSFRGNTEAFF. The CDR3 DNA is TGTGCCAGCAGTTTCAGGGGGAACACTGAAGCTTTCTTT.

The genes are TRBV4-2 and TRBJ2-5; D possibly corresponds to TRBD2 (6 bases). Matching the DNA end better, TRBJ2-7 makes the J call doubtful. The germline gives CDR1 LGHNA, CDR2 YNFKEQ. The CDR3 is 16 amino acids. The CDR3 DNA sequence: TGTGCCAGCAGCCATTTGTCCGGGACTCAAACCTACGAGCAGTACTTC. This gives the protein CASSHLSGTQTYEQYF.

V and J are TRBV28 and TRBJ2-2; possible D gene TRBD1, 5 bases. Looked up from germline, CDR1 is MDHEN and CDR2 is SYDVKM. Trimming removed 7 bases from V and 5 bases from J, with 11 bases in between. The CDR3 length is 13 residues. DNA for the CDR3: TGTGCCAGCAATGGGGCGAGGACCGGGGAGCTGTTTTTT. Its protein is CASNGARTGELFF. Supplemented by reference TRBV28 and TRBJ2-2, the full variable domain reads DVKVTQSSRYLVKRTGEKVFLECVQDMDHENMFWYRQDPGLGLRLIYFSYDVKMKEKGDIPEGYSVSREKKERFSLILESASTNQTSMYLCASNGARTGELFFGEGSRLTVL.

The chain carries TRBV19 and TRBJ1-2; tentative D call: TRBD1 (6 bases). Trimming took off 5 bases at V and 8 bases at J, with 15 bases between the two ends. CDR3 length: 13 amino acids. The germline gives CDR1 LNHDA, CDR2 SQIVND (reference sequence). This CDR3 reads CASSEDRIGGYTF. The DNA for the CDR3 is TGTGCCAGTAGTGAGGACAGAATTGGAGGCTACACCTTC.